This T cell receptor (beta chain) was obtained from a study of cytomegalovirus exposure and HLA in healthy donors. Points from the study as a whole: According to a later analysis, most TCR beta chains associated with CMV appeared HLA-restricted. CMV serostatus was the sole immune exposure information available.

This PCR relied on a set of 60 Vbeta primers and 13 Jbeta primers. Sequencing used immunoSEQ multiplex PCR; TCRdb keeps in-frame clones, though not all of them. This repertoire shows more than 100,000 clones, 83% found once; its top ten account for more than 1.5%. Turning to this clone: Its antigen is not known.

Germline-derived CDR1 and CDR2 are SGHRS and YFSETQ. The CDR3 consists of 13 residues. V shed 0 bases and J shed 7 bases, with 10 bases lying between them. V is TRBV5-1 and J is TRBJ1-2; D is unclear. The sequence was collected from a man aged 35 to 55 in good health and CMV-seronegative. Material: PBMCs. CDR3 amino acids: CASSLGQAGGYTF. The CDR3 DNA reads TGCGCCAGCAGCTTGGGCCAGGCGGGTGGCTACACCTTC.